This T cell receptor (beta chain) was sequenced during a study of shared clonotypes between healthy human individuals. In the study overall: The study used three CD4 naive, three CD4 memory, two CD8 naive and one CD8 memory plate per donor.

Remarks on this clone: Its matching antigen is unknown.

The CDR3 length is 16 residues. V was trimmed by 4 bases and J by 14 bases, leaving 24 bases between them. The V gene's germline CDR1 is MNHEY and CDR2 SMNVEV (reference sequence). Per sorted-subset replicate PCR, input was 150 to 250 ng DNA, representing tens of thousands of T cell genomes. Clones were sequenced by immunoSEQ multiplex PCR, and TCRdb holds only the in-frame ones, with some missing. This table has millions of clones, just under 95% appearing once. Naive CD8 cells, CD45RO-negative and positively selected for CCR7, excluded terminally differentiated effector memory CD45RA+ cells. Overall study findings and caveats: Naive subsets typically showed greater estimated richness than memory subsets. Across a few donors, naive CD4 shared roughly 5%, naive CD8 around 4%, memory CD4 2% to 2.5%, memory CD8 over 0.3%.

The sequenced sample consisted of naive CD8+ T cells sorted from blood. This sequence originates from a man aged 18 to 35 in good health. V is TRBV27 and J is TRBJ1-6; D unresolved. Written as DNA, the CDR3 is TGTGCCAGCAGTTATGAGGGAATGTGGGGTCCAGAATCCCTCCACTTT. It encodes CASSYEGMWGPESLHF.